This TCR beta chain emerged from a study of cytomegalovirus exposure and HLA in healthy donors. The study's findings and limits: As was reported, the classifier diagnosed cytomegalovirus status with high specificity and sensitivity.

PCR employed 60 Vbeta and 13 Jbeta primers. Libraries were prepared by immunoSEQ multiplex PCR; TCRdb keeps only in-frame clonotypes and omits some of them. The data hold around 150,000 clones, with roughly three quarters observed a single time. With 5 bases clipped from V and 0 bases from J, the junction kept 1 base outside the gene matches. This CDR3 is built from 16 residues. In germline, CDR1 is SGHAT, CDR2 FQNNGV. A note on this clone: What it recognizes is unknown.

Material for sequencing was PBMCs. The chain has TRBV11-2 and TRBJ2-6, with TRBD1 identical over 10 bases. The source of this sequence is a man aged 25 to 40 in good health and CMV-seronegative. CDR3 DNA: TGTGCCAGCAGCGGACAGGGGGTCTCTGGGGCCAACGTCCTGACTTTC. This translates into CASSGQGVSGANVLTF. The full variable domain, its missing parts supplied by reference TRBV11-2 and TRBJ2-6, is EAGVAQSPRYKIIEKRQSVAFWCNPISGHATLYWYQQILGQGPKLLIQFQNNGVVDDSQLPKDRFSAERLKGVDSTLKIQPAKLEDSAVYLCASSGQGVSGANVLTFGAGSRLTVL.